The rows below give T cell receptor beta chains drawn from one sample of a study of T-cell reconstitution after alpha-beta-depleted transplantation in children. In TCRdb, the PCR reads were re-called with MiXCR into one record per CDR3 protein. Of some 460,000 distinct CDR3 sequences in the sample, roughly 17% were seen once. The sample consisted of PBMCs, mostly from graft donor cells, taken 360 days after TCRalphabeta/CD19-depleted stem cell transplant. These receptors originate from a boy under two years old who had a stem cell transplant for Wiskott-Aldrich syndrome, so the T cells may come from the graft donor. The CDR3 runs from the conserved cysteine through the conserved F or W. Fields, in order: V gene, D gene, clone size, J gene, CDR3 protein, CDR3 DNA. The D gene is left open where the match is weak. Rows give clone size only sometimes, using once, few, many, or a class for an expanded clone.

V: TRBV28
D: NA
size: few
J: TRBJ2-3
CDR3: CASRFKADTQYF
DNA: TGTGCCAGCAGATTTAAAGCAGATACGCAGTATTTT

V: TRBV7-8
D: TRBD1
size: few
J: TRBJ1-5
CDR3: CASSLGITGDSNQPQHF
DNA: TGTGCCAGCAGCTTAGGGATCACAGGGGATAGCAATCAGCCCCAGCATTTT

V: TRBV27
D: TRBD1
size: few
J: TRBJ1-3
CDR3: CASSLGRTGRRSGNTIYF
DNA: TGTGCCAGCAGTTTAGGACGGACAGGGCGACGCTCTGGAAACACCATATATTTT

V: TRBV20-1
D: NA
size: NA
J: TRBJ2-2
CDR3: CSATRHAGELFF
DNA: TGCAGTGCTACAAGACATGCCGGGGAGCTGTTTTTT

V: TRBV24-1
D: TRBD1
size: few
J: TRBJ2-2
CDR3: CATKGQGKAGELFF
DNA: TGTGCCACCAAGGGACAGGGAAAAGCCGGGGAGCTGTTTTTT

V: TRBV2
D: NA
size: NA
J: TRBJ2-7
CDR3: CASSQKTGRFYEQYF
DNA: TGTGCCAGCAGTCAAAAGACAGGTAGATTTTACGAGCAGTACTTC

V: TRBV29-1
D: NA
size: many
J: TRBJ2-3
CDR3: CSQLGGTDTQYF
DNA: TGCAGCCAGCTGGGGGGCACAGATACGCAGTATTTT

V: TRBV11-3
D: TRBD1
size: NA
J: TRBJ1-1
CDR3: CASSIRQGNTEAFF
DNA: TGTGCCAGCAGCATACGACAGGGTAATACTGAAGCTTTCTTT

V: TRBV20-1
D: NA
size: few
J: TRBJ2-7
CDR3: CSAPRLDSYEQYF
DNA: TGCAGTGCGCCCCGACTAGACAGCTACGAGCAGTACTTC

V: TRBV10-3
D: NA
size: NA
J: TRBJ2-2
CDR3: CAISGANTGELFF
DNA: TGTGCCATCAGTGGCGCGAACACCGGGGAGCTGTTTTTT

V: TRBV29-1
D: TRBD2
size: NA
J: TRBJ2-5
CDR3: CSVGREGVTQYF
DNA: TGCAGCGTTGGGCGGGAGGGTGTGACCCAGTACTTC

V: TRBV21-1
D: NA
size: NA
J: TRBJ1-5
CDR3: CASSKVSTNSNQPQHF
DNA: TGTGCCAGCAGCAAAGTGTCGACAAATAGCAATCAGCCCCAGCATTTT

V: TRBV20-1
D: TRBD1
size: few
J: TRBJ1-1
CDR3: CSARKIGTAWPEAFF
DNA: TGCAGTGCTAGAAAGATCGGGACAGCGTGGCCTGAAGCTTTCTTT

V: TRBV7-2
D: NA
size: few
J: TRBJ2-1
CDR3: CASSLASTGEQFF
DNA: TGTGCCAGCAGCTTAGCGTCTACAGGGGAGCAGTTCTTC

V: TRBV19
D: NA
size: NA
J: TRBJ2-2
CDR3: CASGTGTGELFF
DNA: TGTGCCAGTGGGACGGGCACCGGGGAGCTGTTTTTT

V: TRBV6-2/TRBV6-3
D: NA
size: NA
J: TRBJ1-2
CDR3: CASRGAVTGINGYTF
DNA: TGTGCCAGCAGAGGAGCCGTCACCGGAATTAATGGCTACACCTTC

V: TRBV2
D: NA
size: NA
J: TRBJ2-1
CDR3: CACRMSRRTGSSYNEQFF
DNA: TGTGCCTGCCGCATGTCAAGGCGGACGGGAAGCTCCTACAATGAGCAGTTCTTC

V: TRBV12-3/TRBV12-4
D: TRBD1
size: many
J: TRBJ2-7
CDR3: CASSRRDRGYEQYF
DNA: TGTGCCAGCAGCAGACGGGACAGGGGGTACGAGCAGTACTTC

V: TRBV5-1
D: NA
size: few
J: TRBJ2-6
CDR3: CASSLAPLGHSGANVLTF
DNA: TGCGCCAGCAGCTTGGCCCCCTTAGGGCACTCTGGGGCCAACGTCCTGACTTTC

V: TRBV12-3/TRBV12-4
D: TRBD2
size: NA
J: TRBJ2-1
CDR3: CATSSGRRNEQFF
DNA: TGTGCGACTAGTAGCGGGAGAAGGAATGAGCAGTTCTTC

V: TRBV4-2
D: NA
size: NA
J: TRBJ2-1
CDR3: CASSQDLVMLQVNYNEQFF
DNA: TGTGCCAGCAGCCAAGATCTTGTAATGTTACAGGTTAACTACAATGAGCAGTTCTTC

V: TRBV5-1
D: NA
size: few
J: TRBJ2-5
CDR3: CASSLRQPYPQETQYF
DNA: TGCGCCAGCAGCTTGAGGCAGCCATATCCCCAAGAGACCCAGTACTTC

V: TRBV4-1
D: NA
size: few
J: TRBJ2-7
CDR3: CASSQPVQGWVGSYEQYF
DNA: TGCGCCAGCAGCCAACCGGTCCAGGGGTGGGTCGGTTCCTACGAGCAGTACTTC

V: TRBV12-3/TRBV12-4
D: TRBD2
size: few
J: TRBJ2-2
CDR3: CASSMTSGNTGELFF
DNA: TGTGCCAGCAGTATGACTAGCGGGAACACCGGGGAGCTGTTTTTT

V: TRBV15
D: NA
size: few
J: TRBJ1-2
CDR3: CATSGPQQGYGYTF
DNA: TGTGCCACCAGCGGGCCCCAACAAGGTTATGGCTACACCTTC

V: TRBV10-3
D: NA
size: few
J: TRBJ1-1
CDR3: CAISESTPLMNTEAFF
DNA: TGTGCCATCAGTGAGTCGACTCCCTTAATGAACACTGAAGCTTTCTTT

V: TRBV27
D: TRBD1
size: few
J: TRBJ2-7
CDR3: CASSLYRGSSYEQYF
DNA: TGTGCCAGCAGTCTCTACAGGGGTAGCTCCTACGAGCAGTACTTC

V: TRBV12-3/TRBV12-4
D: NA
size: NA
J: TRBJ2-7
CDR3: CASTANGRHTYEQYF
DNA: TGTGCCAGCACCGCTAACGGGAGACACACCTACGAGCAGTACTTC

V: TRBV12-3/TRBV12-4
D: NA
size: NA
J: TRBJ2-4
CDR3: CASSFRAVIDIQYF
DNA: TGTGCCAGCAGTTTCAGGGCAGTGATAGACATTCAGTACTTC

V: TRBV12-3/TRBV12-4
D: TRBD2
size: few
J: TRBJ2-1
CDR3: CASSLITSGEQFF
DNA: TGTGCCAGCAGTTTAATCACTAGCGGGGAGCAGTTCTTC

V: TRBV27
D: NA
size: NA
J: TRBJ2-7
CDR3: CASSFWGKGNYEQYF
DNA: TGTGCCAGCAGTTTTTGGGGGAAGGGCAACTACGAGCAGTACTTC

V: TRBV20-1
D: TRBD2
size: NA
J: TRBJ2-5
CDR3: CSASELPGLPYQETQYF
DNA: TGCAGTGCTAGTGAACTTCCGGGACTACCGTACCAAGAGACCCAGTACTTC

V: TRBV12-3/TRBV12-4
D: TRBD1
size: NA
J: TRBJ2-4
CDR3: CASSSITGGNIQYF
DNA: TGTGCCAGCAGTTCAATTACAGGGGGGAACATTCAGTACTTC

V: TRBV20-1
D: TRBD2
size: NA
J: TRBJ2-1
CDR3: CSASRRGSSYNEQFF
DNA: TGCAGTGCTAGTCGGCGGGGGAGCTCCTACAATGAGCAGTTCTTC

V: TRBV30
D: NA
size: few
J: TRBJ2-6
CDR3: CAWMTGANVLTF
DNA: TGTGCCTGGATGACAGGGGCCAACGTCCTGACTTTC

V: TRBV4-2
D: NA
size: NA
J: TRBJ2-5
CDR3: CASSQEQQETQYF
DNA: TGTGCCAGCAGCCAAGAACAGCAAGAGACCCAGTACTTC

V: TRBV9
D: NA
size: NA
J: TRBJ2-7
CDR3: CASSEGESYEQYF
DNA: TGTGCCAGCAGCGAGGGGGAATCCTACGAGCAGTACTTC

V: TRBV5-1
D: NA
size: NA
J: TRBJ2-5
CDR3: CASSSKSISTGFQETQYF
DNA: TGCGCCAGCAGCTCCAAGTCGATCTCCACAGGGTTCCAAGAGACCCAGTACTTC

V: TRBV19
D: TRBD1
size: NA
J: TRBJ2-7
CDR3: CASSMSRDRAYEQYF
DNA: TGTGCCAGTAGTATGTCCAGGGACAGAGCCTACGAGCAGTACTTC

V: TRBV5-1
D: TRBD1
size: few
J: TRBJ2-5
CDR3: CASSVGQGKETQYF
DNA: TGCGCCAGCAGCGTAGGACAGGGCAAAGAGACCCAGTACTTC

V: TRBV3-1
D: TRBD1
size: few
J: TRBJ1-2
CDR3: CASSRTGGMRGYTF
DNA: TGTGCCAGCAGCCGGACAGGAGGTATGAGAGGCTACACCTTC

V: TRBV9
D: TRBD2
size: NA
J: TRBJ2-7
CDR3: CASSVEASGEVQYF
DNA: TGTGCCAGCAGCGTAGAGGCTAGCGGGGAGGTGCAGTACTTC

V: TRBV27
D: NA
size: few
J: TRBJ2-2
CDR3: CAAGGFPGELFF
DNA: TGTGCTGCAGGAGGGTTTCCCGGGGAGCTGTTTTTT

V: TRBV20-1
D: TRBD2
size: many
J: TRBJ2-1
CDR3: CSARLGLVVYNEQFF
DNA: TGCAGTGCTAGGTTGGGACTAGTAGTCTACAATGAGCAGTTCTTC

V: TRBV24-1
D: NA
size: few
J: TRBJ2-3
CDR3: CATGRGVPDTQYF
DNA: TGTGCCACCGGAAGGGGCGTGCCAGATACGCAGTATTTT

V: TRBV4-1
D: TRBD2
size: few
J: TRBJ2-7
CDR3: CASSQVGGRTSGTYEQYF
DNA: TGCGCCAGCAGCCAAGTTGGAGGAAGGACTAGCGGAACCTACGAGCAGTACTTC

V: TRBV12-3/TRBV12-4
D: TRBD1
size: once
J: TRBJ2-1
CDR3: CASKPGQDYNEQFF
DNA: TGTGCCAGCAAGCCGGGACAGGACTACAATGAGCAGTTCTTC

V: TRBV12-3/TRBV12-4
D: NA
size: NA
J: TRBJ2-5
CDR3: CASSQIGGSWTQYF
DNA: TGTGCCAGCAGTCAAATAGGGGGGTCCTGGACCCAGTACTTC

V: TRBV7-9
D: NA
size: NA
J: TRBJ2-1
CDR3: CASSPQGNEQFF
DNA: TGTGCCAGCAGCCCCCAGGGGAATGAGCAGTTCTTC

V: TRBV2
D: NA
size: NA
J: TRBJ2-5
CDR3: CASSDVGETQYF
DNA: TGTGCCAGCAGTGATGTTGGGGAGACCCAGTACTTC

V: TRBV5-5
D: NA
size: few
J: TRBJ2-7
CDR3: CASSKEGYEQYF
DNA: TGTGCCAGCAGCAAGGAGGGTTACGAGCAGTACTTC

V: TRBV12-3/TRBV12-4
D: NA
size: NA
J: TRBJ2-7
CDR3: CASSKDYLYEQYF
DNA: TGTGCCAGCAGTAAGGACTACCTCTACGAGCAGTACTTC

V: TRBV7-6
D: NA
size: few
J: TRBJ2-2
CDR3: CASSFRPSGLNTGELFF
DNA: TGTGCCAGCAGCTTCCGACCCTCCGGTTTGAACACCGGGGAGCTGTTTTTT

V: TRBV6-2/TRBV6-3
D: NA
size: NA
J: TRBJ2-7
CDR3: CASSLEGPSYEQYF
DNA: TGTGCCAGCAGCCTGGAGGGACCCTCCTACGAGCAGTACTTC

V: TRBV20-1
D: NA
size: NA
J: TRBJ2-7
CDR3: CSARDPTANSYEQYF
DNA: TGCAGTGCTAGAGATCCGACAGCGAACTCCTACGAGCAGTACTTC